The clone carrying this T cell receptor beta chain has just a few counts. Its specificity is unknown. This record belongs to a study of Tregs in tolerant kidney transplant recipients. Study findings and constraints: Validation in larger populations is needed because few patients were studied. No direct test of biological reproducibility was done here. Activated donor B cell expansion appeared to reveal the most relevant donor-specific TCRbeta repertoire.

This CDR3 contains 12 residues. Germline loops: CDR1 LNHDA, CDR2 SQIVND (reference sequence). Trimming shortened V by 4 bases and J by 5 bases, and 6 bases separated the two germline ends. CD4+CD25+CD127- Tregs, CD4+CD25- non-Tregs, CD4 and CD8 cells were sorted. TCRdb keeps only in-frame clones here, not all; method: immunoSEQ multiplex PCR. The sample includes around 50,000 clones, about four fifths of them seen just once. Sequencing was performed on CD4+ T cells from blood. This receptor was taken from a human donor in good health. The rearrangement joins TRBV19 to TRBJ1-5; no reliable D call. CDR3 sequence reads: CASSTGDQPQHF. CDR3 in DNA: TGTGCCAGTAGTACGGGAGATCAGCCCCAGCATTTT.